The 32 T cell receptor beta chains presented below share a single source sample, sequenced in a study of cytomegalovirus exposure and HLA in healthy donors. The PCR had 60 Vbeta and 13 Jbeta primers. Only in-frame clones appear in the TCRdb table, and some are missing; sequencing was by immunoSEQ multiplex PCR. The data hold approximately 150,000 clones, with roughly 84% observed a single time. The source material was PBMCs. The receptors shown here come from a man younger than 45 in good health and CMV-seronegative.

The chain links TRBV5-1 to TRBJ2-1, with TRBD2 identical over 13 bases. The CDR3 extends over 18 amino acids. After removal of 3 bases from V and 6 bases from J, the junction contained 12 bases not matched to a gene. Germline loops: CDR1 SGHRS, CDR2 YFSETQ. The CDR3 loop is CASSSATGTSGTGNEQFF. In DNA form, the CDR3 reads TGCGCCAGCAGCTCCGCTACCGGGACTAGCGGGACTGGCAATGAGCAGTTCTTC.

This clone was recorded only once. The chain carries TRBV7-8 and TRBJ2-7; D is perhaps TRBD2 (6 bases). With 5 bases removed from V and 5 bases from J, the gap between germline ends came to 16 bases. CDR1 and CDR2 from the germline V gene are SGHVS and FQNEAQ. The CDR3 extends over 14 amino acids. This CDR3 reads CASSRYRDSHEQYF. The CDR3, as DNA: TGTGCCAGCAGCCGATACCGGGACTCACACGAGCAGTACTTC. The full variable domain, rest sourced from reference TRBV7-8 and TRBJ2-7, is GAGVSQSPRYKVAKRGQDVALRCDPISGHVSLFWYQQALGQGPEFLTYFQNEAQLDKSGLPSDRFFAERPEGSVSTLKIQRTQQEDSAVYLCASSRYRDSHEQYFGPGTRLTVT.

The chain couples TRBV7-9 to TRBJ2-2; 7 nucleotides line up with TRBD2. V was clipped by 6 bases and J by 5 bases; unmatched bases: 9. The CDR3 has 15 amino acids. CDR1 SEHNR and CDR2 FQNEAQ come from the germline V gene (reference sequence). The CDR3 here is CASSPPSGVTGELFF. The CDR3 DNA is TGTGCCAGCAGTCCCCCTAGCGGAGTAACCGGGGAGCTGTTTTTT. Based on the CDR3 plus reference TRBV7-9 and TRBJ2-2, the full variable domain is DTGVSQNPRHKITKRGQNVTFRCDPISEHNRLYWYRQTLGQGPEFLTYFQNEAQLEKSRLLSDRFSAERPKGSFSTLEIQRTEQGDSAMYLCASSPPSGVTGELFFGEGSRLTVL.

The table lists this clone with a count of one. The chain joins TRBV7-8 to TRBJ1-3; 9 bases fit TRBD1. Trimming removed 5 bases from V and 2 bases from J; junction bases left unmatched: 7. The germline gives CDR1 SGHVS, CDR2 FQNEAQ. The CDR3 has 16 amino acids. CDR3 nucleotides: TGTGCCAGCAGCCGCGGACAGGGGATTACTGGAAACACCATATATTTT. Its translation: CASSRGQGITGNTIYF.

This CDR3 is CASSLQVIIAHEQFF. CDR3 nucleotides: TGTGCCAGCAGCTTACAGGTCATTATCGCTCATGAGCAGTTCTTC. The chain combines TRBV11-2 with TRBJ2-1; no firm D call. Deletions cut 2 bases from V and 8 bases from J, with 16 bases between. The germline gives CDR1 SGHAT, CDR2 FQNNGV. CDR3 size: 15 residues.

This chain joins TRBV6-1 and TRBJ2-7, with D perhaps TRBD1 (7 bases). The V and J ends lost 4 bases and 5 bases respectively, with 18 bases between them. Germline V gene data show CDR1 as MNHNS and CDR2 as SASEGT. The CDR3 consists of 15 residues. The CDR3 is CASSAPGGLGDEQYF. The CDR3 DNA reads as TGTGCCAGCAGTGCCCCAGGGGGGTTGGGGGACGAGCAGTACTTC.

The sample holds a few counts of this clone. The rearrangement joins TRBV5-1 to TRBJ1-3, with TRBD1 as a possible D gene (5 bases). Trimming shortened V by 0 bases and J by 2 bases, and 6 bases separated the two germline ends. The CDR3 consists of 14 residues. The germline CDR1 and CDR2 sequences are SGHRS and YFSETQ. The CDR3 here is CASSLAGPGNTIYF. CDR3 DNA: TGCGCCAGCAGCTTGGCAGGGCCTGGAAACACCATATATTTT.

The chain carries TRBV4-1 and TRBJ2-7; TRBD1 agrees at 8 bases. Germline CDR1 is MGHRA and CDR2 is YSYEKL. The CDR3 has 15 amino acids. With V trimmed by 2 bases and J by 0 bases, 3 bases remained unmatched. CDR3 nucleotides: TGCGCCAGCAGCCAAAGGGACAGGAACTCCTACGAGCAGTACTTC. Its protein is CASSQRDRNSYEQYF.

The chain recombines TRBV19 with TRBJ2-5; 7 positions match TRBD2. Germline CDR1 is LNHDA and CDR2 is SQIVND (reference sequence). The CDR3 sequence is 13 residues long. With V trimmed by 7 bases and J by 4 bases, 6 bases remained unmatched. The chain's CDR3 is CASMGGLGETQYF. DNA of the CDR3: TGTGCCAGTATGGGCGGACTAGGAGAGACCCAGTACTTC.

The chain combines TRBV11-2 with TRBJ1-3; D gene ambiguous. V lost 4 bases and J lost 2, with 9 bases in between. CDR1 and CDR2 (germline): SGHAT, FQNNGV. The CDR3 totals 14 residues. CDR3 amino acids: CASSSGVAGNTIYF. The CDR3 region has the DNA TGTGCCAGCAGCTCCGGGGTAGCTGGAAACACCATATATTTT.

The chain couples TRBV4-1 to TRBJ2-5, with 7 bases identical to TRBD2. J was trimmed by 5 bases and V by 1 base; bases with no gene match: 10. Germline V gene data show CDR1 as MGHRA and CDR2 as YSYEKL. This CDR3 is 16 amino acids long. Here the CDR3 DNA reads TGCGCCAGCAGCCAAGTTTTGCTAGCGGAAGAGGAGACCCAGTACTTC. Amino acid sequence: CASSQVLLAEEETQYF.

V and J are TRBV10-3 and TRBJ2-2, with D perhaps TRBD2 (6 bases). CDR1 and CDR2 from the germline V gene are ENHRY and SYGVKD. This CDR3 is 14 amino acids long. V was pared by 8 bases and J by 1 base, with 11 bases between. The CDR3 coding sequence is TGTGCCATCTCTCCGGGACTGAACACCGGGGAGCTGTTTTTT. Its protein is CAISPGLNTGELFF.

CDR3 coding DNA: TGTGCCAGCAGCCACCTATCCGAGCAGTACTTC. Translation gives CASSHLSEQYF. The chain combines TRBV14 with TRBJ2-7; no definite D call. V was trimmed by 3 bases and J by 6 bases, leaving 6 bases between them. CDR3 length equals 11 residues. Germline V gene sequence: CDR1 SGHDN, CDR2 FVKESK.

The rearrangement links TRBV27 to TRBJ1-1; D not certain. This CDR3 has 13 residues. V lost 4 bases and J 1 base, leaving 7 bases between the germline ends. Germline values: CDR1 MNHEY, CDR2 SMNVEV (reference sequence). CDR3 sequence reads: CASSWRQNTEAFF. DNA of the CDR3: TGTGCCAGCAGTTGGCGGCAGAACACTGAAGCTTTCTTT.

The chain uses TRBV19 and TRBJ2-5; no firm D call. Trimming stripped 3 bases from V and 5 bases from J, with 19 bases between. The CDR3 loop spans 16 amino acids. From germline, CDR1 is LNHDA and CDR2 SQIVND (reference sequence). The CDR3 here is CASSIIEAPGRETQYF. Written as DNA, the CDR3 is TGTGCCAGTAGTATTATAGAAGCCCCGGGTAGGGAGACCCAGTACTTC.

The CDR3 nucleotides read TGCAGCGTTGGGACTAGCGGGGGGGCAGATACGCAGTATTTT. Protein product: CSVGTSGGADTQYF. J is TRBJ2-3 and V is TRBV29-1; TRBD2 matches 15 bases. V lost 4 bases, J lost 4 bases, and 0 bases stayed unmatched. The CDR3 has 14 residues. Germline V lookup: CDR1 SQVTM, CDR2 ANQGSEA.

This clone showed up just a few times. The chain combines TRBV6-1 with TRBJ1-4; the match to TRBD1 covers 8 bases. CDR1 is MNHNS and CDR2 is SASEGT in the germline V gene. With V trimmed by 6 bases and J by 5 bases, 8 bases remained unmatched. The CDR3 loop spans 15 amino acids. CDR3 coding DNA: TGTGCCAGCAGGTCCTACCGGGACAGGAATGAAAAACTGTTTTTT. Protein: CASRSYRDRNEKLFF.

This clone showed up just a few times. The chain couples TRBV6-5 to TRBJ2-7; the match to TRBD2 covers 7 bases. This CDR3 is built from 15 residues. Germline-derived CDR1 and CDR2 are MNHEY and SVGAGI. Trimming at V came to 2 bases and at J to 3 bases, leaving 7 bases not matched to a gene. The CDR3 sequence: CASSYGASGSYEQYF. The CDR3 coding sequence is TGTGCCAGCAGTTACGGGGCTAGCGGCAGCTACGAGCAGTACTTC.

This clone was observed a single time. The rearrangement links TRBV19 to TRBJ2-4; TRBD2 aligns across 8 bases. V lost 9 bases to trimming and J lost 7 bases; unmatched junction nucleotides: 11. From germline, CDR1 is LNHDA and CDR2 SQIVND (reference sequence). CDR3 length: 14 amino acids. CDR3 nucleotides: TGTGCCAGCAGAACCGGGGGGGGGCGGAACATTCAGTACTTC. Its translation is CASRTGGGRNIQYF.

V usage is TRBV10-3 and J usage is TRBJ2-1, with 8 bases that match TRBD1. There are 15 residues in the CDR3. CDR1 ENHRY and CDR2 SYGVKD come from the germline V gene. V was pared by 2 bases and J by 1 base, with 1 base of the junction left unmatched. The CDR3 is CAISEGQGSYNEQFF. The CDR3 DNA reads TGTGCCATCAGTGAGGGACAGGGTTCCTACAATGAGCAGTTCTTC.

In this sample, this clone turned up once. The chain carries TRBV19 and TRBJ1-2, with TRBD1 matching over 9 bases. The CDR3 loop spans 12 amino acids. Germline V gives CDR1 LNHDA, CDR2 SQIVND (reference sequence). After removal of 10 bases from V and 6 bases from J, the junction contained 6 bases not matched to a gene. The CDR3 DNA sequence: TGTGCCACCTTGGACAGGGGCCATGGCTACACCTTC. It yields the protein CATLDRGHGYTF. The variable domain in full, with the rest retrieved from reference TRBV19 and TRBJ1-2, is DGGITQSPKYLFRKEGQNVTLSCEQNLNHDAMYWYRQDPGQGLRLIYYSQIVNDFQKGDIAEGYSVSREKKESFPLTVTSAQKNPTAFYLCATLDRGHGYTFGSGTRLTVV.

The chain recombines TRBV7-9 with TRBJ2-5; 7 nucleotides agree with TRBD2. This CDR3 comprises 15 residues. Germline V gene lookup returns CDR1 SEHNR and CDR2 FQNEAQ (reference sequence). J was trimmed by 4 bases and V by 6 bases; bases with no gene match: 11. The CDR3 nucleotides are TGTGCCAGCAGTTACCGAGCGGGGAGAGCAGAGACCCAGTACTTC. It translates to CASSYRAGRAETQYF.

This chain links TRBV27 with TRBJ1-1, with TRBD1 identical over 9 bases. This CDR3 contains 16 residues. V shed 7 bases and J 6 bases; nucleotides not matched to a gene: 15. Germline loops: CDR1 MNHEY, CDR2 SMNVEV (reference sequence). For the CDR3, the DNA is TGTGCCAGCACCCAAGTGACCGGGACAGGGATCGCTGAAGCTTTCTTT. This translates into CASTQVTGTGIAEAFF.

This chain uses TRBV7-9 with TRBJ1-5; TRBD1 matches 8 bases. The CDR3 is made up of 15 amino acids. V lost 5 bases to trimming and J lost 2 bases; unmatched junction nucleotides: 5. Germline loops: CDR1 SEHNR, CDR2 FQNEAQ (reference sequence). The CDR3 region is CASSTDRDGNQPQHF. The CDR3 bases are TGTGCCAGCAGCACGGACAGGGATGGCAATCAGCCCCAGCATTTT.

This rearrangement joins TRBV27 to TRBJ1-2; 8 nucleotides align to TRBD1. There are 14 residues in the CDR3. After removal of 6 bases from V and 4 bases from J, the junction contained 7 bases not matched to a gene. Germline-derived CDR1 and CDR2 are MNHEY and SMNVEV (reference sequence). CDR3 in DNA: TGTGCCAGCAGGGATACAGGGGGGGGCTATGGCTACACCTTC. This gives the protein CASRDTGGGYGYTF.

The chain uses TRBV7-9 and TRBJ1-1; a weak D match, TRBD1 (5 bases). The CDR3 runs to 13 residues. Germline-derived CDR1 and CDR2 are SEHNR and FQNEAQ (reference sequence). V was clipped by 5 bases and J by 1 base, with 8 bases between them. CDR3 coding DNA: TGTGCCAGCAGCCCACAGGAGAACACTGAAGCTTTCTTT. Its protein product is CASSPQENTEAFF.

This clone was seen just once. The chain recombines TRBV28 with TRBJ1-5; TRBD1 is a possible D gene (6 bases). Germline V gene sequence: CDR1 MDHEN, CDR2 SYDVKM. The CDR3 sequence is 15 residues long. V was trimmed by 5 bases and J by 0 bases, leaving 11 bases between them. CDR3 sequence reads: CASSRQVFSNQPQHF. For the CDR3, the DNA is TGTGCCAGCAGTCGACAGGTTTTTAGCAATCAGCCCCAGCATTTT.

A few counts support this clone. The CDR3 loop reads CAQKEGAFMNTEAFF. CDR3 coding DNA: TGTGCCCAGAAGGAGGGGGCTTTCATGAACACTGAAGCTTTCTTT. V is TRBV5-3 and J is TRBJ1-1, with 7 bases fitting TRBD1. TRBV5-3 is identified as an open reading frame with a role that is uncertain. CDR3 length: 15 residues. Trimming at V came to 10 bases and at J to 0 bases, leaving 12 bases not matched to a gene.

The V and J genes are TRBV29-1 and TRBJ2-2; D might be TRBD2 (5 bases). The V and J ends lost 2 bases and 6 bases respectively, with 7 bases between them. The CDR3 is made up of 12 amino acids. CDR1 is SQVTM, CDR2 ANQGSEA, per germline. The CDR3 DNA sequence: TGCAGCGTTGAATCTAGCTCCGGGGAGCTGTTTTTT. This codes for CSVESSSGELFF.

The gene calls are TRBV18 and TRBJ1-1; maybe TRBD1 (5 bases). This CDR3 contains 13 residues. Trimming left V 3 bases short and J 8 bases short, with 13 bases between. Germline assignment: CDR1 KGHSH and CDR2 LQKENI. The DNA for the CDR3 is TGTGCCAGCTCACCCTCGACAAAGGGGGAAGCTTTCTTT. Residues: CASSPSTKGEAFF.

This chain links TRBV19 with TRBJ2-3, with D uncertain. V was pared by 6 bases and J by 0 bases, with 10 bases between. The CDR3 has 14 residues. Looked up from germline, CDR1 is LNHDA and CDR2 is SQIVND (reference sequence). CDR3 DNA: TGTGCCAGTAGCCCTGTTTCTAGCACAGATACGCAGTATTTT. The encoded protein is CASSPVSSTDTQYF.

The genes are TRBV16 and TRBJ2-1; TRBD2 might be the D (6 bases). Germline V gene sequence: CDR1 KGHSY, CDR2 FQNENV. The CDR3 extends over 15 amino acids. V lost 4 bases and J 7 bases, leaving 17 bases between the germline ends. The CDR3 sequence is CASSPNRAGLNEQFF. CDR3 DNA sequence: TGTGCCAGCAGCCCTAACCGGGCGGGGTTAAATGAGCAGTTCTTC.